This T cell receptor beta chain was observed in a study of blood T cell repertoires in COVID-19. Study context: Material from acute and convalescent COVID-19 was sourced from the United States, Italy and Spain. From T cells, B-cell-depleted T cells, or PBMCs came the material, which was cDNA or gDNA.

Data came from immunoSEQ multiplex PCR; TCRdb stores just in-frame clones and leaves some out. The repertoire consists of about 250,000 clones, with almost 85% occurring once and the leading ten covering approximately 8.2%. Allocation to cohorts depended on clinical history reported by the participants. The CDR3 has 15 residues. With 1 base removed from V and 1 base from J, the gap between germline ends came to 8 bases. Germline V CDR1 and CDR2: SGHAT, FQNNGV. The gene calls are TRBV11-2 and TRBJ1-5; no reliable D call. The specimen sequenced was PBMCs or T cells enriched from blood (not recorded which). The source of this sequence is a woman between 45 and 65 years old with acute COVID-19. This CDR3 reads CASSLVPGSNQPQHF. CDR3 DNA: TGTGCCAGCAGCTTAGTTCCGGGGAGCAATCAGCCCCAGCATTTT.